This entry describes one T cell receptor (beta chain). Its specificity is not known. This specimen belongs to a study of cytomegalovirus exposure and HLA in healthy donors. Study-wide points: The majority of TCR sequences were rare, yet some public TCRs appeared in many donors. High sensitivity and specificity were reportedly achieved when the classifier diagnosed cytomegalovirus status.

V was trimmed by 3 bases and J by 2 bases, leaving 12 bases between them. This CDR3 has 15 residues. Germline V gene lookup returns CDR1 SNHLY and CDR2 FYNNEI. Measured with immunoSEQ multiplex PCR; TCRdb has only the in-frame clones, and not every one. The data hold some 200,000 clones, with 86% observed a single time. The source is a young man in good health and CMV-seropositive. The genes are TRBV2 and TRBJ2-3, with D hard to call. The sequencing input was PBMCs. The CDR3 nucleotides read TGTGCCAGCAGTGATTGGGTCGGATCCACAGATACGCAGTATTTT. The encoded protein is CASSDWVGSTDTQYF.